This TCR beta chain originates from a study of blood T cell repertoires in COVID-19. For the study at large: Samples representing acute and convalescent COVID-19 were sourced from the United States, Italy and Spain. Sources were T cells, B-cell-depleted T cells, or PBMCs; the material itself was cDNA or gDNA.

Authors' methods: Researchers report that nucleated cell counts were estimated from reference gene primer amplification. The assay was immunoSEQ multiplex PCR, and TCRdb's table has in-frame clones only and misses some. That table gives V, J and clone size, and the DNA gave D and trimming. The data show 300,000 to 450,000 clones, 85% seen once. The CDR3 is 13 residues long. Trimming took 6 bases from V and 9 from J, leaving 15 bases between them. CDR1 is KGHDR and CDR2 is SFDVKD in the germline V gene. The clonotype originates from a young woman with acute or convalescent COVID-19. J is TRBJ2-3 and V is TRBV24-1; the D gene is possibly TRBD2 (5 bases). Sequences were obtained from peripheral blood. CDR3 DNA: TGTGCCACCAGTATTGCCGGGGTGGAAACGCAGTATTTT. Translation: CATSIAGVETQYF.